These 28 T cell receptor beta chains share one sample of origin, sequenced in a study of blood T cell repertoires in COVID-19. Clones were read by immunoSEQ multiplex PCR, and TCRdb kept only the in-frame ones, dropping some. This sample yields 200,000 to 300,000 clones, of which more than 75% are seen a single time; over 10% belongs to the top ten. The specimen sequenced was peripheral blood. The receptors here all came from a woman aged 55-69 years with active or convalescent COVID-19.

A few counts support this clone. V and J are TRBV11-2 and TRBJ2-1, with D tentatively TRBD1 (6 bases). The V end was cut by 7 bases, the J end by 0 bases, with 10 bases between. From germline, CDR1 is SGHAT and CDR2 FQNNGV. This CDR3 has 14 amino acids. This CDR3 reads CASTLGGSYNEQFF. The DNA for the CDR3 is TGTGCCAGCACCCTAGGGGGCTCCTACAATGAGCAGTTCTTC.

The V gene is TRBV2, the J gene TRBJ1-2, with no clear D. Trimming removed 3 bases from V and 0 bases from J, with 14 bases in between. Germline V gene sequence: CDR1 SNHLY, CDR2 FYNNEI. The CDR3 has 16 residues. CDR3 protein: CASSDGHPSANYGYTF. The CDR3, as DNA: TGTGCCAGCAGTGATGGTCACCCTTCAGCTAACTATGGCTACACCTTC. Full variable domain (missing parts from reference TRBV2 and TRBJ1-2): EPEVTQTPSHQVTQMGQEVILRCVPISNHLYFYWYRQILGQKVEFLVSFYNNEISEKSEIFDDQFSVERPDGSNFTLKIRSTKLEDSAMYFCASSDGHPSANYGYTFGSGTRLTVV.

The chain has TRBV19 and TRBJ1-2, with D possibly TRBD1 on 5 matching bases. The germline CDR1 and CDR2 sequences are LNHDA and SQIVND (reference sequence). The germline V and J ends were trimmed by 5 bases and 6 bases, with 25 bases remaining between them. CDR3 size: 17 residues. The CDR3 nucleotides read TGTGCCAGTAGTCCTCGGACATATCGGCCCCCACCGGATGGCTACACCTTC. Protein: CASSPRTYRPPPDGYTF.

The chain recombines TRBV6-4 with TRBJ2-3; perhaps TRBD1 as D (6 bases). V was trimmed by 6 bases and J by 4 bases, leaving 14 bases between them. This CDR3 has 14 residues. CDR1 is MRHNA, CDR2 SNTAGT, per germline. CDR3 amino acids: CASSPGANSDTQYF. Written as DNA, the CDR3 is TGTGCCAGCAGCCCAGGGGCGAACTCAGATACGCAGTATTTT.

This clone has only a few counts. The chain has TRBV6-5 and TRBJ2-7; D ambiguous. The CDR3 has 13 amino acids. V was trimmed by 6 bases and J by 5 bases, leaving 14 bases between them. Germline V gene data show CDR1 as MNHEY and CDR2 as SVGAGI. The DNA of the CDR3 is TGTGCCAGCAGCCCCGTCGAGGTGGACGAGCAGTACTTC. It is translated as CASSPVEVDEQYF.

The chain uses TRBV19 and TRBJ1-1; 7 bases are shared with TRBD1. This CDR3 spans 16 amino acids. Germline trimming cut 6 bases from V and 9 bases from J; bases unmatched to any gene: 19. Germline assignment: CDR1 LNHDA and CDR2 SQIVND (reference sequence). CDR3 loop: CASSGRTGVFSSQAFF. In nucleotides, the CDR3 is TGTGCCAGTAGCGGCAGGACAGGAGTTTTTAGTTCCCAAGCTTTCTTT.

The J gene is TRBJ2-6, the V gene TRBV7-9; 8 positions agree with TRBD2. Germline loops: CDR1 SEHNR, CDR2 FQNEAQ (reference sequence). V lost 5 bases, J lost 6 bases, and 6 bases stayed unmatched. This CDR3 is built from 15 residues. The CDR3 region has the DNA TGTGCCAGCAGCCCCGGGAGGGGGGAGGCCAACGTCCTGACTTTC. It yields the protein CASSPGRGEANVLTF. The variable domain in full, with the rest retrieved from reference TRBV7-9 and TRBJ2-6, is DTGVSQNPRHKITKRGQNVTFRCDPISEHNRLYWYRQTLGQGPEFLTYFQNEAQLEKSRLLSDRFSAERPKGSFSTLEIQRTEQGDSAMYLCASSPGRGEANVLTFGAGSRLTVL.

The chain has TRBV15 and TRBJ1-5; D perhaps matches TRBD1 (6 bases). The CDR3 contains 16 residues. Germline values: CDR1 LNHNV, CDR2 YYDKDF (reference sequence). V was cut by 0 bases and J by 5 bases, with 14 bases left in between. Here the CDR3 reads CATSRDLGEGDQPQHF. The CDR3 coding sequence is TGTGCCACCAGCAGAGATCTTGGGGAGGGGGATCAGCCCCAGCATTTT.

The chain recombines TRBV6-5 with TRBJ1-2, with D possibly being TRBD1 (5 bases). CDR1 and CDR2 from the germline V gene are MNHEY and SVGAGI. Trimming pared 6 bases from V and 0 bases from J, leaving 14 bases between. The CDR3 sequence is 15 residues long. The CDR3 DNA is TGTGCCAGCAGGACCGTACAGGTTTCTAACTATGGCTACACCTTC. Encoded protein: CASRTVQVSNYGYTF.

As concerns this clone: Other nucleotide sequences in the sample specify the same CDR3. The V and J genes are TRBV18 and TRBJ1-2; 8 positions agree with TRBD1. Germline V gene data show CDR1 as KGHSH and CDR2 as LQKENI. V gave up 3 bases and J gave up 6 bases; unmatched junction bases: 0. CDR3 size: 12 residues. CDR3 in amino acids: CASSPTGDGYTF. The CDR3 coding sequence is TGTGCCAGCTCACCGACAGGGGATGGCTACACCTTC.

The table lists this clone with a count of one. The chain couples TRBV28 to TRBJ2-1; weak D call: TRBD2 (6 bases). Germline V CDR1 and CDR2: MDHEN, SYDVKM. Trimming removed 5 bases from V and 0 bases from J, with 14 bases in between. The CDR3 consists of 16 residues. In DNA, the CDR3 is TGTGCCAGCAGTCCTGGGACTGCGAGCTCCTACAATGAGCAGTTCTTC. Amino acid sequence: CASSPGTASSYNEQFF.

The rearrangement links TRBV3-1 (or the pseudogene TRBV3-2) to TRBJ2-5; 10 nucleotides align to TRBD2. The CDR3 contains 18 residues. With 1 base clipped from V and 1 base from J, the junction kept 9 bases outside the gene matches. CDR1 and CDR2 (germline): LGHDT, YNNKEL (reference sequence). CDR3 protein: CASSQVLAGDIAQETQYF. CDR3 DNA: TGTGCCAGCAGCCAAGTGCTAGCGGGGGATATTGCCCAAGAGACCCAGTACTTC.

The gene calls are TRBV5-1 and TRBJ2-2; 8 bases agree with TRBD2. CDR3 length equals 16 residues. The V segment lost 0 bases and the J segment 6 bases; nucleotides outside the gene matches: 7. Germline lookup yields CDR1 SGHRS and CDR2 YFSETQ. The DNA of the CDR3 is TGCGCCAGCAGCTTGGCGGCTAGGCGGGGGGCCGGGGAGCTGTTTTTT. It specifies CASSLAARRGAGELFF.

In this sample, this clone turned up a few times. This chain uses TRBV5-1 with TRBJ2-5; 11 bases align to TRBD2. CDR3 length: 16 amino acids. The junction had 12 bases not matched to a gene; V was cut back by 4 bases and J by 7 bases. Germline V CDR1 and CDR2: SGHRS, YFSETQ. CDR3: CASSPGGTSGLRTQYF. CDR3 nucleotides: TGCGCCAGCAGCCCAGGGGGGACTAGCGGCCTCAGGACCCAGTACTTC.

The V and J genes are TRBV6-2 or TRBV6-3 and TRBJ2-5; 11 bases map to TRBD2. Germline V gene lookup returns CDR1 MNHEY and CDR2 SVGEGT. V lost 0 bases and J lost 4; bases outside the gene matches: 10. CDR3 length: 18 residues. The CDR3 DNA reads as TGTGCCAGCAGTTACTCGAGAGAAGCTAGCGGGGGGAGAGAGACCCAGTACTTC. Translation gives CASSYSREASGGRETQYF.

This clone was seen once. The chain recombines TRBV2 with TRBJ1-6, with TRBD1 identical over 9 bases. This CDR3 contains 15 residues. Germline trimming cut 7 bases from V and 8 bases from J; bases unmatched to any gene: 9. The germline V gene encodes CDR1 SNHLY and CDR2 FYNNEI. The chain's CDR3 is CASKPRTGVDSPLHF. The CDR3 bases are TGTGCCAGCAAGCCCCGGACAGGGGTGGATTCACCCCTCCACTTT.

The CDR3 nucleotides read TGTGCCAGCAGTCCGCGGGACCCTAGGGGTGAAAAACTGTTTTTT. Its protein is CASSPRDPRGEKLFF. The V call is TRBV6-5, the J call TRBJ1-4; a possible D gene is TRBD1 (5 bases). The CDR3 runs to 15 residues. CDR1 and CDR2 (germline): MNHEY, SVGAGI. The V gene lost 5 bases and the J gene lost 7 bases, with 17 bases spanning the gap.

The V gene is TRBV6-2 or TRBV6-3, the J gene TRBJ1-2; 7 bases fit TRBD1. The CDR3 runs 15 residues. J gave up 8 bases and V 2 bases, and 11 bases lay outside the gene matches. The germline gives CDR1 MNHEY, CDR2 SVGEGT. CDR3 coding DNA: TGTGCCAGCAGTTACGTGGGGACAGTCTTGGAAGGCTACACCTTC. Translation: CASSYVGTVLEGYTF.

The chain carries TRBV28 and TRBJ2-2, with D possibly matching TRBD2 (5 bases). V lost 6 bases to trimming and J lost 4 bases, with 12 bases between them. Germline values: CDR1 MDHEN, CDR2 SYDVKM. This CDR3 contains 14 residues. CDR3: CASRPGLITGELFF. The CDR3 DNA is TGTGCCAGCAGGCCAGGACTGATCACCGGGGAGCTGTTTTTT.

As concerns this clone: Mismatch with germline at one junction end may stem from a read error. Other DNA sequences of this sample code for an identical CDR3. The chain combines TRBV7-8 with TRBJ2-2; 10 positions agree with TRBD2. The CDR3 has 18 amino acids. CDR1 SGHVS and CDR2 FQNEAQ come from the germline V gene. The CDR3 nucleotides read TGTGCCAGTAGCTTAGTGGCTAGCGGGGGCCCGAACACCGGGGAGCTGTTTTTT. Translated: CASSLVASGGPNTGELFF.

This chain connects TRBV5-1 to TRBJ1-2, with 7 bases lining up with TRBD1. CDR1 is SGHRS and CDR2 is YFSETQ in the germline V gene. V was clipped by 7 bases and J by 4 bases; unmatched bases: 10. This CDR3 has 14 amino acids. CDR3 coding DNA: TGCGCCAGCGGCGACGGACAGGCCTCCTATGGCTACACCTTC. Translated: CASGDGQASYGYTF.

Note on this clone: Other DNA sequences in the same sample also yield this CDR3. V is TRBV30 and J is TRBJ1-1; D perhaps matches TRBD1 (6 bases). V was shortened by 0 bases and J by 4 bases, with 9 bases between the two germline ends. Germline values: CDR1 GTSNPN, CDR2 SVGIG (reference sequence). CDR3 size: 13 residues. CDR3 residues: CAWSVQGSTEAFF. The CDR3 DNA reads as TGTGCCTGGAGTGTACAGGGATCCACTGAAGCTTTCTTT.

This rearrangement joins TRBV6-2 or TRBV6-3 to TRBJ2-3; a possible D gene is TRBD2 (7 bases). Germline CDR1 reads MNHEY; CDR2 reads SVGEGT. The length of the CDR3 is 16 residues. Trimming cost V 6 bases and J 0 bases, with 16 bases left between them. Here the CDR3 DNA reads TGTGCCAGCAGCCCCTGGGCGGGGGCCAGCACAGATACGCAGTATTTT. Protein sequence: CASSPWAGASTDTQYF.

The chain employs TRBV28 and TRBJ1-5; 8 nucleotides line up with TRBD1. The V gene's germline CDR1 is MDHEN and CDR2 SYDVKM. This CDR3 has 14 amino acids. Trimming took 6 bases from V and 7 from J; bases not matched to a gene: 8. DNA of the CDR3: TGTGCCAGCAGCCCAGGACAGGGCGGGCAGCCCCAGCATTTT. Amino acid sequence: CASSPGQGGQPQHF.

CDR3 DNA sequence: TGTGCCAGCAACCCTCGGGGTCAGGGGGGCCTCTACACCTTC. It codes for CASNPRGQGGLYTF. This chain connects TRBV6-5 to TRBJ1-2; 7 bases are a match to TRBD1. The length of the CDR3 is 14 residues. The V gene's germline CDR1 is MNHEY and CDR2 SVGAGI. V lost 7 bases to trimming and J lost 10 bases; unmatched junction nucleotides: 15.

The genes are TRBV14 and TRBJ2-3; TRBD2 is a possible D gene (6 bases). V was shortened by 4 bases and J by 3 bases, with 20 bases between the two germline ends. CDR3 length: 17 amino acids. Germline values: CDR1 SGHDN, CDR2 FVKESK. The CDR3 reads CASSPRDYSTRTDTQYF. DNA for the CDR3: TGTGCCAGCAGCCCACGCGACTATTCGACTAGAACAGATACGCAGTATTTT.

This clone was detected a few times. V is TRBV12-3 or TRBV12-4 and J is TRBJ1-1; D possibly corresponds to TRBD1 (5 bases). Trimming took 6 bases from V and 8 from J, leaving 13 bases between them. The length of the CDR3 is 12 residues. CDR3 coding DNA: TGTGCCAGCAGCCAGGACCAGGGCGAAGCTTTCTTT. It translates to CASSQDQGEAFF.

The genes are TRBV5-1 and TRBJ1-3; D is perhaps TRBD1 (6 bases). Trimming cost V 4 bases and J 3 bases, with 11 bases left between them. Germline V CDR1 and CDR2: SGHRS, YFSETQ. The CDR3 has 14 residues. CDR3 protein: CASSPRTDGNTIYF. CDR3 coding DNA: TGCGCCAGCAGCCCCCGGACAGATGGAAACACCATATATTTT.